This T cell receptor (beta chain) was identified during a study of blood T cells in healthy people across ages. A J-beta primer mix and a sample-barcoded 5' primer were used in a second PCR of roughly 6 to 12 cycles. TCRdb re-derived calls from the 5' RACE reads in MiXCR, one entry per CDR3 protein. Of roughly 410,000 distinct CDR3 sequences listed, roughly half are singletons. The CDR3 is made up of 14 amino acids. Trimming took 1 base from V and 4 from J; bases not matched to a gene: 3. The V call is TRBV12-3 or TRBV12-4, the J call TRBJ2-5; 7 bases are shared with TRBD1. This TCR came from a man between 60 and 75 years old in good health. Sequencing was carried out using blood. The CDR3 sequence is CASSLEGASETQYF. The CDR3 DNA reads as TGTGCCAGCAGTTTAGAGGGGGCGTCAGAGACCCAGTACTTC.